Presented here are 25 T cell receptor beta chains from one specimen sequenced in a study of blood T cells in healthy people across ages (dated by TCRdb to between 2015 and 2016). The library was made by 5' RACE. A second PCR of roughly 6 to 11 cycles was run with a J-beta primer mix and a sample-barcoded 5' primer. Through fastp at Q25 and MiXCR, TCRdb rebuilt clones from the public reads, retaining in-frame beta chains. Each record represents a unique CDR3 protein, reported with the most common genes and DNA among its rows. The sample records some 1,800,000 distinct CDR3 sequences, 35% to 50% of which are singletons. Of the sample, about 23% is held by the ten largest clones. The sequencing sample was made of blood. The receptors derive from a human donor in good health.

The chain is built from TRBV30 and TRBJ2-4; 9 positions agree with TRBD2. This CDR3 comprises 16 residues. V lost 2 bases to trimming and J lost 5 bases; unmatched junction nucleotides: 10. The V gene's germline CDR1 is GTSNPN and CDR2 SVGIG (reference sequence). This CDR3 is CAWSIFSGGLENIQYF. In nucleotides, the CDR3 is TGTGCCTGGAGTATATTTAGCGGGGGACTCGAAAACATTCAGTACTTC.

This rearrangement joins TRBV18 to TRBJ1-2; 7 nucleotides align to TRBD1. Germline CDR1 reads KGHSH; CDR2 reads LQKENI. The V gene end was trimmed by 2 bases and the J gene end by 1 base; junction bases not matched to a gene: 4. The CDR3 runs to 15 residues. In DNA, the CDR3 is TGTGCCAGCTCACCAACCCGACAGGGTAACTATGGCTACACCTTC. Residues: CASSPTRQGNYGYTF.

This clonotype has just a few counts. J is TRBJ2-1 and V is TRBV29-1, with D hard to call. Germline-derived CDR1 and CDR2 are SQVTM and ANQGSEA. The CDR3 sequence is 17 residues long. The V end was cut by 2 bases, the J end by 3 bases, with 20 bases between. This CDR3 is CSVESPGFRALYNEQFF. CDR3 in DNA: TGCAGCGTTGAATCCCCCGGGTTTAGGGCCCTCTACAATGAGCAGTTCTTC.

The chain employs TRBV4-1 and TRBJ2-3; 8 bases fit TRBD2. The CDR3 has 15 amino acids. Germline lookup yields CDR1 MGHRA and CDR2 YSYEKL. V was pared by 3 bases and J by 5 bases, with 7 bases of the junction left unmatched. The CDR3 region has the DNA TGCGCCAGCAGCCACCAAAGCGGGGGCGTAGATACGCAGTATTTT. Translating it yields CASSHQSGGVDTQYF.

The rearrangement joins TRBV20-1 to TRBJ2-3; 8 positions match TRBD1. This CDR3 comprises 15 residues. With V trimmed by 1 base and J by 8 bases, 11 bases remained unmatched. Germline assignment: CDR1 DFQATT and CDR2 SNEGSKA (reference sequence). In DNA form, the CDR3 reads TGCAGTGCTAGAGGACGCCAGGGGGCGCGAGCTACGCAGTATTTT. This translates into CSARGRQGARATQYF.

The genes are TRBV5-1 and TRBJ1-4; 12 nucleotides match TRBD1. The V gene's germline CDR1 is SGHRS and CDR2 YFSETQ. The junction had 5 bases not matched to a gene; V was cut back by 4 bases and J by 7 bases. The CDR3 runs 15 residues. The CDR3, as DNA: TGCGCCAGCAGCGACGGGACAGGGGGCGGTGAAAAACTGTTTTTT. This sequence encodes CASSDGTGGGEKLFF. Filled out from reference TRBV5-1 and TRBJ1-4, the complete variable domain reads KAGVTQTPRYLIKTRGQQVTLSCSPISGHRSVSWYQQTPGQGLQFLFEYFSETQRNKGNFPGRFSGRQFSNSRSEMNVSTLELGDSALYLCASSDGTGGGEKLFFGSGTQLSVL.

This clonotype showed up just once. J is TRBJ1-2 and V is TRBV30; D perhaps matches TRBD1 (5 bases). Germline V gene sequence: CDR1 GTSNPN, CDR2 SVGIG (reference sequence). Trimming cost V 0 bases and J 8 bases, with 13 bases left between them. The CDR3 totals 13 residues. In DNA form, the CDR3 reads TGTGCCTGGAGTGTACAGGACTCCCGGGGCTACACCTTC. Translation: CAWSVQDSRGYTF.

This clonotype came up a few times. The chain couples TRBV9 to TRBJ2-3; D unclear. Trimming shortened V by 6 bases and J by 6 bases, and 11 bases separated the two germline ends. The CDR3 totals 12 residues. Germline assignment: CDR1 SGDLS and CDR2 YYNGEE. The CDR3 sequence: CASTPGLDTQYF. CDR3 DNA: TGTGCCAGCACTCCAGGTCTGGATACGCAGTATTTT.

The chain carries TRBV7-9 and TRBJ2-5; 7 nucleotides match TRBD1. The J call is doubtful: the DNA matches TRBJ2-7 better. CDR1 and CDR2 from the germline V gene are SEHNR and FQNEAQ (reference sequence). The length of the CDR3 is 16 residues. CDR3 sequence: CASSFTQGPHPYEQYF. The CDR3 nucleotides are TGTGCCAGCAGCTTCACACAGGGGCCGCATCCATACGAGCAGTACTTC.

The chain joins TRBV7-3 to TRBJ2-3; 11 nucleotides align to TRBD1. This CDR3 spans 17 amino acids. After removal of 4 bases from V and 2 bases from J, the junction contained 8 bases not matched to a gene. Germline loops: CDR1 SGHTA, CDR2 FQGTGA. The CDR3 sequence: CASSSGTGGLYTDTQYF. The CDR3 DNA reads as TGTGCCAGCAGCTCTGGGACAGGGGGATTATACACAGATACGCAGTATTTT.

This clonotype has a handful of counts. V and J are TRBV4-3 and TRBJ1-2; D is unclear. Trimming cost V 0 bases and J 1 base, with 15 bases left between them. Per germline, CDR1 LGHNA and CDR2 YSLEER. The CDR3 contains 17 residues. CDR3 amino acids: CASSQDISGRDNYGYTF. CDR3 nucleotides: TGCGCCAGCAGCCAAGATATCTCAGGACGGGATAACTATGGCTACACCTTC.

This clonotype turned up a few times. The chain is built from TRBV5-1 and TRBJ1-4, with D possibly being TRBD1 (5 bases). The length of the CDR3 is 15 residues. CDR1 is SGHRS, CDR2 YFSETQ, per germline. Trimming stripped 4 bases from V and 7 bases from J, with 17 bases between. CDR3 region: CASSPGDRGSEKLFF. CDR3 nucleotides: TGCGCCAGCAGCCCCGGGGACCGGGGGAGTGAAAAACTGTTTTTT. The entire variable domain, with the rest obtained from reference TRBV5-1 and TRBJ1-4, is as follows: KAGVTQTPRYLIKTRGQQVTLSCSPISGHRSVSWYQQTPGQGLQFLFEYFSETQRNKGNFPGRFSGRQFSNSRSEMNVSTLELGDSALYLCASSPGDRGSEKLFFGSGTQLSVL.

V usage is TRBV15 and J usage is TRBJ2-3, with D perhaps assigned TRBD1 or TRBD2 (5 bases each). Looked up from germline, CDR1 is LNHNV and CDR2 is YYDKDF (reference sequence). CDR3 length: 19 residues. V lost 5 bases and J lost 1, with 25 bases in between. Here the CDR3 DNA reads TGTGCCACCAGCGGACCTCAAGCCGGGACCGTAAGAGGCACAGATACGCAGTATTTT. Translating it yields CATSGPQAGTVRGTDTQYF.

J is TRBJ2-7 and V is TRBV3-1, with D hard to call. The last part of the DNA fits TRBJ2-5 better; the J call may be wrong. The germline CDR1 and CDR2 sequences are LGHDT and YNNKEL (reference sequence). The CDR3 length is 13 residues. The CDR3 coding sequence is TGTGCCAGCAGCCAAGGATATGGAGAGACCCAGTACTTC. Its protein product is CASSQGYGETQYF.

CDR3 amino acids: CASSQAPGQQETQYF. CDR3 coding DNA: TGCGCCAGCAGCCAGGCCCCGGGACAGCAAGAGACCCAGTACTTC. V is TRBV4-3 and J is TRBJ2-5, with 7 bases that match TRBD1. The CDR3 consists of 15 residues. V lost 3 bases and J lost 2; bases outside the gene matches: 6. The germline CDR1 and CDR2 sequences are LGHNA and YSLEER.

This clonotype was recorded a few times. This CDR3 is CASSKGITDSYNSPLHF. CDR3 DNA: TGTGCCAGCAGCAAAGGGATTACGGACTCCTATAATTCACCCCTCCACTTT. This rearrangement joins TRBV21-1 to TRBJ1-6. TRBV21-1 is tagged as a pseudogene. CDR3 length: 17 amino acids.

A remark on this clonotype: One end of the junction does not line up with germline, which may come from a read error. The chain uses TRBV11-1 and TRBJ2-3; D assignment may be TRBD1 or TRBD2 (5 bases each). The V gene's germline CDR1 is SGHAT and CDR2 FQDESV (reference sequence). This CDR3 region has 13 residues. CDR3 sequence (DNA): TGCGCCAGCACTCCGGGACCGTCAGATACGCAGTATTTT. It translates to CASTPGPSDTQYF.

As regards this clonotype: The germline gene is not matched at one end of the junction; a read error may be the cause. The rearrangement links TRBV20-1 to TRBJ1-6; 7 bases agree with TRBD1. This CDR3 contains 15 residues. The germline V gene encodes CDR1 DFQATT and CDR2 SNEGSKA (reference sequence). The CDR3 DNA reads TGCAGTGTTAGAGCCCAGACAGGGACCAATTCACCCCTCCACTTT. Translated: CSVRAQTGTNSPLHF.

The gene calls are TRBV6-2 or TRBV6-3 and TRBJ1-5; TRBD1 is a possible D gene (6 bases). Germline CDR1 is MNHEY and CDR2 is SVGEGT. This CDR3 is built from 13 residues. With 4 bases removed from V and 5 bases from J, the gap between germline ends came to 9 bases. This CDR3 reads CASSWGADQPQHF. The CDR3 nucleotides are TGTGCCAGCAGTTGGGGGGCGGATCAGCCCCAGCATTTT.

This clonotype was recorded only once. The chain joins TRBV6-5 to TRBJ2-7; 10 bases are shared with TRBD2. The CDR3 covers 16 residues. Germline assignment: CDR1 MNHEY and CDR2 SVGAGI. Trimming at V came to 5 bases and at J to 0 bases, leaving 7 bases not matched to a gene. This CDR3 is CASSPWGTSDSYEQYF. The CDR3 nucleotides read TGTGCCAGCAGTCCCTGGGGGACTAGCGACTCCTACGAGCAGTACTTC.

V gene TRBV3-1 combines with J gene TRBJ2-1, with D possibly TRBD1 on 6 matching bases. Germline loops: CDR1 LGHDT, CDR2 YNNKEL (reference sequence). V was trimmed by 2 bases and J by 4 bases, leaving 24 bases between them. This CDR3 contains 19 residues. The chain's CDR3 is CASSQIYGTPKDKYNEQFF. The CDR3 nucleotides are TGTGCCAGCAGCCAAATTTACGGGACACCCAAAGATAAATACAATGAGCAGTTCTTC.

Only a few counts were recorded for this clonotype. The genes are TRBV20-1 and TRBJ2-7; D is undetermined. Deletions cut 0 bases from V and 2 bases from J, with 8 bases between. The CDR3 consists of 13 residues. The V gene's germline CDR1 is DFQATT and CDR2 SNEGSKA (reference sequence). The CDR3 spells CSARDLRTYEQYF. CDR3 DNA: TGCAGTGCTAGAGATCTCAGAACCTACGAGCAGTACTTC.

The rearrangement links TRBV27 to TRBJ1-2; possible D gene TRBD1, 5 bases. Germline V gene data show CDR1 as MNHEY and CDR2 as SMNVEV (reference sequence). The CDR3 is 14 amino acids. Between the trimmed V and J ends, which lost 6 bases and 3 bases, there was a span of 14 bases. In DNA, the CDR3 is TGTGCCAGCAGGCCCCGTCGGGGCCACTATGGCTACACCTTC. Amino acid sequence: CASRPRRGHYGYTF.

In its sample, this clonotype was seen a few times. CDR3 sequence: CSAKQAKPTYEQYF. The CDR3 nucleotides read TGCAGTGCTAAACAGGCGAAACCAACCTACGAGCAGTACTTC. The chain employs TRBV20-1 and TRBJ2-7; D is perhaps TRBD1 (5 bases). Germline V CDR1 and CDR2: DFQATT, SNEGSKA (reference sequence). Trimming removed 4 bases at V and 2 bases at J, with 15 bases between. This CDR3 is built from 14 residues.

This clonotype was recorded a few times. This rearrangement joins TRBV7-9 to TRBJ2-1; a weak D match, TRBD1 (6 bases). Trimming removed 5 bases from V and 4 bases from J, with 18 bases in between. Germline V gene lookup returns CDR1 SEHNR and CDR2 FQNEAQ (reference sequence). The CDR3 consists of 16 residues. In DNA, the CDR3 is TGTGCCAGCAGCCCACCAGACAGGTTAGGGTACAATGAGCAGTTCTTC. This encodes CASSPPDRLGYNEQFF.